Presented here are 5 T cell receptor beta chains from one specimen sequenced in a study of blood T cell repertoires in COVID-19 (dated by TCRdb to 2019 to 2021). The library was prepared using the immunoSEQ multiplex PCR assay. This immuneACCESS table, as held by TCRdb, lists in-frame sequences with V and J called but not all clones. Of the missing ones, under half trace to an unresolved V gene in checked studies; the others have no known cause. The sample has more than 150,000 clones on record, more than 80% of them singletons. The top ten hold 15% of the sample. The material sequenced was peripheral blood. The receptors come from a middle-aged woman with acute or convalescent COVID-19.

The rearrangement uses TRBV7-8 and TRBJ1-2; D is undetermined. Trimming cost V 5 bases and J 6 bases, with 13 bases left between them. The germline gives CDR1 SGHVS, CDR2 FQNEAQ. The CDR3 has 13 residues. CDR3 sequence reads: CASSPRRDHGYTF. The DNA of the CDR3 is TGTGCCAGCAGCCCTCGGCGGGATCATGGCTACACCTTC.

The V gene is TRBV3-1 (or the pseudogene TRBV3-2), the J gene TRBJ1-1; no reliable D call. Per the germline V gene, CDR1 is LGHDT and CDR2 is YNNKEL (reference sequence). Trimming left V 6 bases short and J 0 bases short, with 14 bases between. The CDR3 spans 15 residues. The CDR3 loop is CASRPIGYVNTEAFF. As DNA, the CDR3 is TGTGCCAGCAGACCTATCGGTTATGTGAACACTGAAGCTTTCTTT.

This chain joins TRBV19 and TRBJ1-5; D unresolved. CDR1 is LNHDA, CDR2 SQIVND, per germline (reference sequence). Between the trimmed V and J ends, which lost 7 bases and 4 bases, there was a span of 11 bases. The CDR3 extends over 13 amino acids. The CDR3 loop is CASTPRFNQPQHF. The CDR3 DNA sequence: TGTGCCAGTACCCCCCGGTTTAATCAGCCCCAGCATTTT.

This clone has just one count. The CDR3 loop reads CASSLTETDTQYF. The CDR3 DNA reads as TGTGCCAGCAGTCTGACAGAAACAGATACGCAGTATTTT. V usage is TRBV5-6 and J usage is TRBJ2-3; perhaps TRBD1 as D (5 bases). Looked up from germline, CDR1 is SGHDT and CDR2 is YYEEEE. V was shortened by 5 bases and J by 3 bases, with 10 bases between the two germline ends. The CDR3 consists of 13 residues. The whole variable domain, filled in from reference TRBV5-6 and TRBJ2-3, reads DAGVTQSPTHLIKTRGQQVTLRCSPKSGHDTVSWYQQALGQGPQFIFQYYEEEERQRGNFPDRFSGHQFPNYSSELNVNALLLGDSALYLCASSLTETDTQYFGPGTRLTVL.

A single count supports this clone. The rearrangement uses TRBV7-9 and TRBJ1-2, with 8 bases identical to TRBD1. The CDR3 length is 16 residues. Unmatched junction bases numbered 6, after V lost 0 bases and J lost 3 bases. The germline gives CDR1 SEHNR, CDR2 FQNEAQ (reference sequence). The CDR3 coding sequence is TGTGCCAGCAGCTTAGCCGGACAGGGAATGCACTATGGCTACACCTTC. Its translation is CASSLAGQGMHYGYTF.